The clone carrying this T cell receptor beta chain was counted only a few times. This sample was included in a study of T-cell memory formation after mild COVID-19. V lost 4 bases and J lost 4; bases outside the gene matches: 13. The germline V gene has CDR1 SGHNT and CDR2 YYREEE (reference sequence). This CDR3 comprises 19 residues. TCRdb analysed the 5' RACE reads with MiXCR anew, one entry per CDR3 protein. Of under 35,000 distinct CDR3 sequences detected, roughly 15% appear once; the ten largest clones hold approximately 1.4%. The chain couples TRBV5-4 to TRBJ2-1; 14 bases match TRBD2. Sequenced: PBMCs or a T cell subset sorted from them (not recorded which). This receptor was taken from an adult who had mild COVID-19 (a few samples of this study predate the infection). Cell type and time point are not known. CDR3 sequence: CASSHGTSGSAGWYNEQFF. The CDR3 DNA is TGTGCCAGCAGCCACGGGACTAGCGGGAGCGCCGGTTGGTACAATGAGCAGTTCTTC.